This TCR beta chain stems from a study of blood T cell repertoires in COVID-19. Trimming cost V 5 bases and J 1 base, with 12 bases left between them. CDR3 length: 14 residues. Germline lookup yields CDR1 SGHNT and CDR2 YYREEE (reference sequence). In the authors' methods: How many nucleated cells were present was estimated from reference gene primer amplification. Sequencing used immunoSEQ multiplex PCR; TCRdb keeps in-frame clones, though not all of them. V, J and clone size were drawn from that table, and D and trimming were deduced from the DNA. The sample yields under 300,000 clones, about four fifths seen once.

This rearrangement joins TRBV5-4 to TRBJ2-5; a weak D match, TRBD2 (6 bases). The specimen sequenced was peripheral blood. This clonotype was obtained from a man aged 50 to 59 with acute or convalescent COVID-19. The CDR3 sequence is CASRRDSFQETQYF. CDR3 bases: TGTGCCAGCAGAAGGGACTCCTTCCAAGAGACCCAGTACTTC. Full variable domain (missing parts from reference TRBV5-4 and TRBJ2-5): ETGVTQSPTHLIKTRGQQVTLRCSSQSGHNTVSWYQQALGQGPQFIFQYYREEENGRGNFPPRFSGLQFPNYSSELNVNALELDDSALYLCASRRDSFQETQYFGPGTRLLVL.